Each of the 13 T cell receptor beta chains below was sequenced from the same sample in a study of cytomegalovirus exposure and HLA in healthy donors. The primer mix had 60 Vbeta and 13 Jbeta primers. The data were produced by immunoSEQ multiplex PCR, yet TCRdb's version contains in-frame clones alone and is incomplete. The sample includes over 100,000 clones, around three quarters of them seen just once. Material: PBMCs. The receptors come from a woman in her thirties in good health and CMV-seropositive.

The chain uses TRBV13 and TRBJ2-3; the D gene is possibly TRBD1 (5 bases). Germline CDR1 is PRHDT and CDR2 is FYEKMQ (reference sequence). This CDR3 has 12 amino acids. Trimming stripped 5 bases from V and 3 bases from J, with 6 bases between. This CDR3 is CASSQGTDTQYF. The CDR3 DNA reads TGTGCCAGCAGCCAGGGAACAGATACGCAGTATTTT.

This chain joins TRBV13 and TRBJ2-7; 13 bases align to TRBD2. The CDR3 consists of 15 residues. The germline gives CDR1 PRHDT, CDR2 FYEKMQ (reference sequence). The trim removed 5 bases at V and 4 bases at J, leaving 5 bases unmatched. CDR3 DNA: TGTGCCAGCAGCGGCCGGACTAGCGGGGGTTACGAGCAGTACTTC. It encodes CASSGRTSGGYEQYF.

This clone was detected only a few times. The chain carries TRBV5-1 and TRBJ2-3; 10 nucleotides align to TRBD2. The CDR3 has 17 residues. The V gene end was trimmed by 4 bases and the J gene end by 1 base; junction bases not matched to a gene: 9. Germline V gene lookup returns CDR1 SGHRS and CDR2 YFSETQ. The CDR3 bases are TGCGCCAGCAGCCGTAGCGGGGGGCCTATTGGCACAGATACGCAGTATTTT. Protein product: CASSRSGGPIGTDTQYF.

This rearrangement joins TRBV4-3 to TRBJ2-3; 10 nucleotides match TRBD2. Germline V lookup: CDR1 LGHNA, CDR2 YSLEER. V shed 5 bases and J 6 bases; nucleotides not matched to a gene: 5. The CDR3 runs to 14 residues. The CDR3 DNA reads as TGCGCCAGCAGCTTAGCGGGGGGTGTGGATACGCAGTATTTT. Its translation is CASSLAGGVDTQYF.

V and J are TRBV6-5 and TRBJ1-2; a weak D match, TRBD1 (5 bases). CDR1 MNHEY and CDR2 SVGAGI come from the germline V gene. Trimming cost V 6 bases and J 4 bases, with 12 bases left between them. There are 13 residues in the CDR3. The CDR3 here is CASSSGLLYGYTF. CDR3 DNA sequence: TGTGCCAGCAGCTCGGGACTCCTCTATGGCTACACCTTC.

CDR3 region: CASSRGQYWNTEAFF. DNA for the CDR3: TGTGCCAGTAGTAGAGGACAGTACTGGAACACTGAAGCTTTCTTT. The V gene is TRBV19, the J gene TRBJ1-1; maybe TRBD1 (6 bases). Trimming stripped 4 bases from V and 1 base from J, with 13 bases between. The CDR3 is 15 residues long. Looked up from germline, CDR1 is LNHDA and CDR2 is SQIVND (reference sequence).

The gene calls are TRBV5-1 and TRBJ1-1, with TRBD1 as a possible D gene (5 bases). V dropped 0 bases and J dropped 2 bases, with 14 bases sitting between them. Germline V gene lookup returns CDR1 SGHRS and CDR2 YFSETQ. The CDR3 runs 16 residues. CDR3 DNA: TGCGCCAGCAGCTTGGTCGGGGGGAAACTTAACACTGAAGCTTTCTTT. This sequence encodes CASSLVGGKLNTEAFF.

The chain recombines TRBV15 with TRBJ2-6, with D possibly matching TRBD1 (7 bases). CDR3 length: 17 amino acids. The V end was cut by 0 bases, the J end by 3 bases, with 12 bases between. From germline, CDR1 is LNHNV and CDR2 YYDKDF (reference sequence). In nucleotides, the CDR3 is TGTGCCACCAGCAGAGATTGGAGGGGGCTTGGGGCCAACGTCCTGACTTTC. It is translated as CATSRDWRGLGANVLTF.

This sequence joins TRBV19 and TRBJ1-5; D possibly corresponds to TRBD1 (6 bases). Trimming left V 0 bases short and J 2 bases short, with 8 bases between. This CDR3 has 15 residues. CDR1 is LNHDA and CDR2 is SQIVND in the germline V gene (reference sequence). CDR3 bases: TGTGCCAGTAGTATAGACAGGGGAGGCAATCAGCCCCAGCATTTT. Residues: CASSIDRGGNQPQHF. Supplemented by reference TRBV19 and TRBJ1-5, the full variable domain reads DGGITQSPKYLFRKEGQNVTLSCEQNLNHDAMYWYRQDPGQGLRLIYYSQIVNDFQKGDIAEGYSVSREKKESFPLTVTSAQKNPTAFYLCASSIDRGGNQPQHFGDGTRLSIL.

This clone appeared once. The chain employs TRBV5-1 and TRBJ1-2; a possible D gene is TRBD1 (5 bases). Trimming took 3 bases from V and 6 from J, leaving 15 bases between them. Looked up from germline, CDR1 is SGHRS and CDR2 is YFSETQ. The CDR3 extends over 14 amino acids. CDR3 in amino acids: CASSSGQGWDGYTF. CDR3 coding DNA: TGCGCCAGCAGCTCTGGCCAGGGTTGGGATGGCTACACCTTC. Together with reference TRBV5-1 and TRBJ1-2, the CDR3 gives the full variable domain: KAGVTQTPRYLIKTRGQQVTLSCSPISGHRSVSWYQQTPGQGLQFLFEYFSETQRNKGNFPGRFSGRQFSNSRSEMNVSTLELGDSALYLCASSSGQGWDGYTFGSGTRLTVV.

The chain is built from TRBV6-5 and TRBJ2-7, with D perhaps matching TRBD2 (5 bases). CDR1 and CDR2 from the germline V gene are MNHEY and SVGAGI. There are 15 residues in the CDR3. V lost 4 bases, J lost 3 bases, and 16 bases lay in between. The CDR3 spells CASSSTALGSYEQYF. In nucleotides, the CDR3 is TGTGCCAGCAGTTCCACTGCCTTGGGGAGCTACGAGCAGTACTTC.

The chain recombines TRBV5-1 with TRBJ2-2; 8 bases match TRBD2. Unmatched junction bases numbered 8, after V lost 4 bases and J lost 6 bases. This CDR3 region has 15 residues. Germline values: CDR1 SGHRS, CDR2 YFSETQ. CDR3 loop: CASSPGTSGAGELFF. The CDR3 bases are TGCGCCAGCAGCCCAGGGACTAGTGGCGCCGGGGAGCTGTTTTTT.

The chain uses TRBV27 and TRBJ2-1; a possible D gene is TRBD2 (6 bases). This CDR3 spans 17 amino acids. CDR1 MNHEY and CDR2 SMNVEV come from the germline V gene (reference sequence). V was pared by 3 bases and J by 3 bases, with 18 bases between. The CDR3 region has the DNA TGTGCCAGCAGTTTTACCCCGAGGACTACAGACTACAATGAGCAGTTCTTC. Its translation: CASSFTPRTTDYNEQFF.